The 26 T cell receptor beta chains below were found in one sample sequenced in a study of T-cell memory formation after mild COVID-19. One entry per CDR3 protein, called by TCRdb with MiXCR from the 5' RACE reads. Of fewer than 150,000 distinct CDR3 sequences in the sample, around 15% are singletons; the top ten hold about 5.2%. Material for sequencing was PBMCs or a T cell subset sorted from them (not recorded which). The source is a man younger than 30 who had mild COVID-19 (a few samples of this study predate the infection). Cell type and time point are not known.

This clonotype was detected only a few times. This chain connects TRBV24-1 to TRBJ1-2; weak D call: TRBD1 (5 bases). CDR1 KGHDR and CDR2 SFDVKD come from the germline V gene. This CDR3 is 12 amino acids long. V gave up 6 bases and J gave up 5 bases, with 9 bases separating them. The CDR3 coding sequence is TGTGCCACCAGTTCAGGGAGATATGGCTACACCTTC. Translated, it gives CATSSGRYGYTF.

This clonotype was seen repeatedly, ten times or more. The genes are TRBV5-1 and TRBJ2-3, with 10 nucleotides matching TRBD2. CDR1 and CDR2 (germline): SGHRS, YFSETQ. Losses at the gene ends were 0 bases for V and 1 base for J; bases not matched to a gene: 2. CDR3 length equals 16 residues. CDR3 amino acids: CASSLELAGGTDTQYF. The CDR3, as DNA: TGCGCCAGCAGCTTGGAGCTAGCGGGGGGCACAGATACGCAGTATTTT. Complete variable domain (other parts from reference TRBV5-1 and TRBJ2-3): KAGVTQTPRYLIKTRGQQVTLSCSPISGHRSVSWYQQTPGQGLQFLFEYFSETQRNKGNFPGRFSGRQFSNSRSEMNVSTLELGDSALYLCASSLELAGGTDTQYFGPGTRLTVL.

The gene calls are TRBV10-2 and TRBJ2-5; 9 bases fit TRBD1. This CDR3 region has 14 residues. J was trimmed by 4 bases and V by 8 bases; bases with no gene match: 8. The V gene's germline CDR1 is WSHSY and CDR2 SAAADI. CDR3 amino acids: CASGAGTGLETQYF. The CDR3 nucleotides are TGCGCCAGCGGGGCCGGGACAGGGTTAGAGACCCAGTACTTC.

This clonotype was seen more than once but under ten times. The chain is built from TRBV20-1 and TRBJ1-1; 10 nucleotides match TRBD1. The CDR3 has 16 residues. V dropped 4 bases and J dropped 3; count of bases not matched to a gene: 11. Looked up from germline, CDR1 is DFQATT and CDR2 is SNEGSKA (reference sequence). The CDR3 sequence is CSATDRGRRFDTEAFF. The CDR3 nucleotides read TGCAGTGCTACCGACAGGGGGCGAAGATTCGACACTGAAGCTTTCTTT.

This clonotype was counted a few times. The gene calls are TRBV20-1 and TRBJ2-4, with D perhaps matching TRBD1 (8 bases). This CDR3 has 15 amino acids. Germline V gene lookup returns CDR1 DFQATT and CDR2 SNEGSKA (reference sequence). V was shortened by 5 bases and J by 8 bases, with 22 bases between the two germline ends. In DNA form, the CDR3 reads TGCAGTGCTCCTCGGAATGGACAGGGAGGGGACATTCAGTACTTC. Protein sequence: CSAPRNGQGGDIQYF.

This clonotype was observed a handful of times. The chain uses TRBV5-1 and TRBJ2-3; maybe TRBD2 (6 bases). Trimming took off 2 bases at V and 0 bases at J, with 13 bases between the two ends. Germline V gene sequence: CDR1 SGHRS, CDR2 YFSETQ. The CDR3 consists of 16 residues. DNA of the CDR3: TGCGCCAGCAGCTTCCTATACGGGGGTAGCACAGATACGCAGTATTTT. It codes for CASSFLYGGSTDTQYF.

Concerning this clonotype: This CDR3 is missing its conserved last phenylalanine or tryptophan, likely due to a read error. The DNA is omitted, as the CDR3 cannot be located on it reliably, and the CDR3 follows TCRdb's listing. The chain carries TRBV6-6 and TRBJ2-5; the D call TRBD1 from the table was never checked on the DNA. The CDR3 totals 10 residues, both ends included. CDR1 and CDR2 (germline): MNHNY, SVGAGI (reference sequence). CDR3 residues: CASSAGTLEV.

Only a few counts were recorded for this clonotype. The chain joins TRBV7-3 to TRBJ2-5; TRBD2 might be the D (6 bases). CDR1 is SGHTA, CDR2 FQGTGA, per germline. The CDR3 loop spans 11 amino acids. V lost 4 bases and J 7 bases, leaving 7 bases between the germline ends. The CDR3, as DNA: TGTGCCAGCAGCTCCGGGGGGACCCAGTACTTC. Translating gives CASSSGGTQYF.

This clonotype was counted many times. The chain employs TRBV5-1 and TRBJ2-3, with 8 nucleotides matching TRBD1. The CDR3 contains 14 residues. The ends lost 3 bases at V and 5 bases at J; junction bases unmatched: 5. The germline gives CDR1 SGHRS, CDR2 YFSETQ. The CDR3 region has the DNA TGCGCCAGCAGCTATGGACAGGGTGGAGATACGCAGTATTTT. Translation gives CASSYGQGGDTQYF.

A few counts support this clonotype. V is TRBV5-1 and J is TRBJ1-3; D call uncertain. This CDR3 has 13 residues. The germline gives CDR1 SGHRS, CDR2 YFSETQ. The V gene lost 3 bases and the J gene lost 2 bases, with 6 bases spanning the gap. The CDR3 loop reads CASSSRAGNTIYF. The CDR3 region has the DNA TGCGCCAGCAGCTCGAGGGCTGGAAACACCATATATTTT. Looking up the rest from reference TRBV5-1 and TRBJ1-3 gives the full variable domain: KAGVTQTPRYLIKTRGQQVTLSCSPISGHRSVSWYQQTPGQGLQFLFEYFSETQRNKGNFPGRFSGRQFSNSRSEMNVSTLELGDSALYLCASSSRAGNTIYFGEGSWLTVV.

This clonotype showed up many times. The chain uses TRBV4-1 and TRBJ2-7, with D unresolved. V shed 1 base and J shed 3 bases, with 4 bases lying between them. The CDR3 contains 12 residues. The germline CDR1 and CDR2 sequences are MGHRA and YSYEKL. The CDR3 nucleotides read TGCGCCAGCAGCCAAGTCAGCTACGAGCAGTACTTC. Its protein is CASSQVSYEQYF.

The gene calls are TRBV7-2 and TRBJ2-1; D ambiguous. CDR3 length equals 14 residues. The V gene lost 1 base and the J gene lost 3 bases, with 7 bases spanning the gap. Per the germline V gene, CDR1 is SGHTA and CDR2 is FQGNSA. The CDR3 DNA follows: TGTGCCAGCAGCTTAGGGGCGCTCTACAATGAGCAGTTCTTC. Protein: CASSLGALYNEQFF. The complete variable domain, with remaining parts taken from reference TRBV7-2 and TRBJ2-1, reads GAGVSQSPSNKVTEKGKDVELRCDPISGHTALYWYRQSLGQGLEFLIYFQGNSAPDKSGLPSDRFSAERTGGSVSTLTIQRTQQEDSAVYLCASSLGALYNEQFFGPGTRLTVL.

This clonotype was seen a handful of times. The rearrangement joins TRBV18 to TRBJ2-4; D possibly corresponds to TRBD2 (5 bases). Germline lookup yields CDR1 KGHSH and CDR2 LQKENI. CDR3 length: 15 residues. The V end was cut by 4 bases, the J end by 5 bases, with 15 bases between. The CDR3 sequence is CASSLPRGPENIQYF. For the CDR3, the DNA is TGTGCCAGCTCACTCCCCCGGGGTCCAGAAAACATTCAGTACTTC.

The chain recombines TRBV20-1 with TRBJ1-4; tentative D call: TRBD1 (6 bases). The CDR3 covers 14 residues. Per germline, CDR1 DFQATT and CDR2 SNEGSKA (reference sequence). Trimming stripped 5 bases from V and 8 bases from J, with 18 bases between. The DNA for the CDR3 is TGCAGTGCTGGGCCTCGGGGGGCACGAGAAAAACTGTTTTTT. Translation gives CSAGPRGAREKLFF.

This chain links TRBV5-4 with TRBJ1-1; D gene unclear. The CDR3 runs 14 residues. Germline loops: CDR1 SGHNT, CDR2 YYREEE (reference sequence). V was clipped by 0 bases and J by 3 bases, with 9 bases between them. CDR3 in amino acids: CASSLEVGYTEAFF. The CDR3 DNA is TGTGCCAGCAGCTTGGAGGTGGGTTACACTGAAGCTTTCTTT.

This clonotype was detected only a few times. CDR3 sequence (DNA): TGTGCCAGCAGTTTGGGGGAATACTATGGCTACACCTTC. This sequence encodes CASSLGEYYGYTF. V and J are TRBV6-5 and TRBJ1-2; tentative D call: TRBD1 (5 bases). This CDR3 is built from 13 residues. Germline CDR1 and CDR2: MNHEY and SVGAGI. Between the trimmed V and J ends, which lost 4 bases and 3 bases, there was a span of 9 bases.

CDR3 bases: TGTGCCAGCAGCCAAGACCTCACAGGTCGACAAGCCCAGTACTTC. Its protein is CASSQDLTGRQAQYF. The rearrangement links TRBV3-1 to TRBJ2-5, with D perhaps matching TRBD1 (5 bases). Germline CDR1 LGHDT, CDR2 YNNKEL (reference sequence). V was clipped by 0 bases and J by 9 bases, with 17 bases between them. The CDR3 contains 15 residues.

This clonotype has only a few counts. CDR3 coding DNA: TGTGCCAGCAGCTTAGCGGACCAAGGCGAGCAGTACGTC. Translated, it gives CASSLADQGEQYV. The gene calls are TRBV11-2 and TRBJ2-7; D is unresolved. CDR1 and CDR2 (germline): SGHAT, FQNNGV. The length of the CDR3 is 13 residues. With 1 base removed from V and 6 bases from J, the gap between germline ends came to 10 bases.

This clonotype was counted only a few times. The CDR3 sequence: CASSFMGGIMDTQYF. CDR3 coding DNA: TGTGCCAGCAGCTTCATGGGCGGGATAATGGATACGCAGTATTTT. This chain connects TRBV11-2 to TRBJ2-3; D possibly corresponds to TRBD2 (6 bases). The CDR3 contains 15 residues. The V end lost 3 bases, the J end lost 6 bases, and 16 bases lay between the germline ends. Per the germline V gene, CDR1 is SGHAT and CDR2 is FQNNGV.

This clonotype was counted only a few times. The chain has TRBV7-2 and TRBJ2-3; TRBD2 matches 8 bases. Germline assignment: CDR1 SGHTA and CDR2 FQGNSA. The V and J ends lost 5 bases and 6 bases, in that order; junction bases with no gene match: 7. The CDR3 is made up of 14 amino acids. The CDR3 coding sequence is TGTGCCAGCAGCCCCGGACTAGCCGGGGATACGCAGTATTTT. It encodes CASSPGLAGDTQYF.

This clonotype was counted only a few times. The chain couples TRBV20-1 to TRBJ2-3; the match to TRBD2 covers 9 bases. Germline V gene data show CDR1 as DFQATT and CDR2 as SNEGSKA (reference sequence). CDR3 size: 14 residues. Losses at the gene ends were 5 bases for V and 1 base for J; bases not matched to a gene: 4. CDR3 residues: CSAVVAGGTDTQYF. The CDR3 region has the DNA TGCAGTGCTGTTGTAGCGGGGGGCACAGATACGCAGTATTTT.

The table lists this clonotype with a few counts. The V and J genes are TRBV7-9 and TRBJ1-1; the D gene is possibly TRBD1 (6 bases). Germline V CDR1 and CDR2: SEHNR, FQNEAQ (reference sequence). The CDR3 totals 13 residues. The ends were cut back, 5 bases at V and 1 base at J, with 8 bases in the middle. The DNA of the CDR3 is TGTGCCAGCAGCGAAGGGGGGAACACTGAAGCTTTCTTT. Its translation: CASSEGGNTEAFF.

This clonotype was seen a handful of times. The V and J genes are TRBV6-5 and TRBJ1-2; weak D call: TRBD1 (6 bases). CDR1 and CDR2 from the germline V gene are MNHEY and SVGAGI. This CDR3 region has 12 residues. Between the trimmed V and J ends, which lost 6 bases and 7 bases, there was a span of 12 bases. The CDR3 is CASRPGDRGYTF. CDR3 coding DNA: TGTGCCAGCAGACCAGGGGACCGTGGCTACACCTTC.

This clonotype was found a few times. The CDR3 here is CASSQGVQPNQPQHF. CDR3 DNA: TGTGCCAGCAGCCAAGGAGTACAGCCCAATCAGCCCCAGCATTTT. The chain employs TRBV3-1 and TRBJ1-5; no reliable D call. CDR1 is LGHDT, CDR2 YNNKEL, per germline (reference sequence). CDR3 length equals 15 residues. V was pared by 1 base and J by 3 bases, with 10 bases between.

This clonotype was counted only a few times. CDR3 protein: CASSQDVPTGGVETQYF. The CDR3 region has the DNA TGCGCCAGCAGCCAAGACGTCCCAACGGGTGGGGTGGAGACCCAGTACTTC. This rearrangement joins TRBV4-3 to TRBJ2-5, with no clear D. Deletions cut 0 bases from V and 5 bases from J, with 19 bases between. The CDR3 consists of 17 residues. Germline lookup yields CDR1 LGHNA and CDR2 YSLEER.

This clonotype was counted a few times. The J gene is TRBJ2-1, the V gene TRBV7-9; 12 bases line up with TRBD2. The junction had 5 bases not matched to a gene; V was cut back by 8 bases and J by 9 bases. This CDR3 region has 13 residues. From germline, CDR1 is SEHNR and CDR2 FQNEAQ (reference sequence). The CDR3: CASRLAGEIEQFF. The CDR3 nucleotides are TGTGCCAGCCGACTAGCGGGGGAGATTGAGCAGTTCTTC.